Sequencing of this T cell receptor (beta chain) was carried out in a study of T cell responses to AZD1222 COVID-19 vaccine. The method was immunoSEQ multiplex PCR; TCRdb's version includes in-frame clones alone and lacks a portion of them. The sample yields about 99,000 clones, about nine tenths seen once. This CDR3 spans 14 amino acids. V was trimmed by 4 bases and J by 9 bases, leaving 19 bases between them. Germline V gene sequence: CDR1 MNHEY, CDR2 SVGAGI. Sequences were derived from peripheral blood, sampled 28 days after the second AZD1222 dose. The chain couples TRBV6-5 to TRBJ2-7; D assignment may be TRBD1 or TRBD2 (5 bases each). This receptor was identified in an adult who received the AZD1222 COVID-19 vaccine. The CDR3 protein is CASSSSGTTALQYF. As DNA, the CDR3 is TGTGCCAGCAGTTCATCCGGGACCACGGCTCTGCAGTACTTC.